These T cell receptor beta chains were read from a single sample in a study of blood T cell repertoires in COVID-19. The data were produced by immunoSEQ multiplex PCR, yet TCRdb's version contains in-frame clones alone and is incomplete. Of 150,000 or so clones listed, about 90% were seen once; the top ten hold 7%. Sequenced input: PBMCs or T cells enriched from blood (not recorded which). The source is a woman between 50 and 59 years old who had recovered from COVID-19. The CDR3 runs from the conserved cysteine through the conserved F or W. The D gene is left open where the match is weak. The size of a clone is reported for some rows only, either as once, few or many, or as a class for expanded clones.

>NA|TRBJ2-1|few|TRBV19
TGTGCCAGTAGTATACAGCCAGGGTCTTACAATGAGCAGTTCTTC
CASSIQPGSYNEQFF
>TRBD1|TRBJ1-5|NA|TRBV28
TGTGCCAGCAGTTGGGTAGGGGGCGGGTCGGGCAATCAGCCCCAGCATTTT
CASSWVGGGSGNQPQHF
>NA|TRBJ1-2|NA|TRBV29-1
TGCAGCGTTGAAAGGGCAGGGGTTGGCTACACCTTC
CSVERAGVGYTF
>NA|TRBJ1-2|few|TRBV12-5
TGTGCTAGTGGTTTGGGGGTCGGAGGGCCGTATGGCTACACCTTC
CASGLGVGGPYGYTF
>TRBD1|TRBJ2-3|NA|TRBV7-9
TGTGCCAGCAGCCTCATGGGACAGGGGGCCTCAGATACGCAGTATTTT
CASSLMGQGASDTQYF
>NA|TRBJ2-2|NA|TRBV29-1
TGCAGCCCCAGGTTGGAGGGGCTCACGAACACCGGGGAGCTGTTTTTT
CSPRLEGLTNTGELFF
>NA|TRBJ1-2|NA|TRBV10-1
TGCGCCAGCAGTGACACGACAGTCCCCACACCCTATGGCTACACCTTC
CASSDTTVPTPYGYTF
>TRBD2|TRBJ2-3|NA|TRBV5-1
TGCGCCAGCAGAGGAGAGGGGAGGGCCGGCACAGATACGCAGTATTTT
CASRGEGRAGTDTQYF
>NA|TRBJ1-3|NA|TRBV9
TGTGCCAGCAGCGTACTAAGCTCTGGAAACACCATATATTTT
CASSVLSSGNTIYF
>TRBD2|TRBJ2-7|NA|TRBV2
TGTGCCAGCAGGGGAGGGCCCCGGACTAGCTACAACGAGCAGTACTTC
CASRGGPRTSYNEQYF
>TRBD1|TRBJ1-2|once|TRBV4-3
TGCGCCAGCAGCCACCCTGGGACAGGGGACTATGGCTACACCTTC
CASSHPGTGDYGYTF